The sample holds many counts of the clone carrying this T cell receptor (beta chain). Its antigen is still unknown. Authors of the study amplified TCR beta CDR3 regions from RNA transcripts. The HTBI set primed first-round TCR CDR3 RT-PCR. MiXCR, run by TCRdb on the multiplex PCR reads, gives a single entry per CDR3 protein. The repertoire has a few hundred thousand distinct CDR3 sequences, under 15% of them found once; the top ten carry around a tenth. These data belong to a study of T cells in Graves' hyperthyroidism and ophthalmopathy. Whole-study findings and limits: Also found in blood were most expanded thyroid clonotypes above 0.001.

Germline V lookup: CDR1 LGHDT, CDR2 YNNKEL (reference sequence). The CDR3 is 15 residues long. V dropped 1 base and J dropped 4 bases, with 11 bases sitting between them. The sequence was obtained from a young woman with Graves' hyperthyroidism. The genes are TRBV3-1 and TRBJ2-4; D gene uncertain. Sequencing was performed on blood. The chain's CDR3 is CASSQGWTLKNIQYF. CDR3 coding DNA: TGTGCCAGCAGCCAAGGGTGGACCCTAAAAAACATTCAGTACTTC. The full variable domain, with the rest looked up from reference TRBV3-1 and TRBJ2-4, is DTAVSQTPKYLVTQMGNDKSIKCEQNLGHDTMYWYKQDSKKFLKIMFSYNNKELIINETVPNRFSPKSPDKAHLNLHINSLELGDSAVYFCASSQGWTLKNIQYFGAGTRLSVL.